This T cell receptor beta chain is drawn from a study of siplizumab effects on memory and regulatory T cells. Findings and caveats of the study: Confirmation that proliferating Tregs from siplizumab cultures had suppressive function was not obtained.

In germline, CDR1 is SNHLY, CDR2 FYNNEI. V was trimmed by 5 bases and J by 3 bases, leaving 15 bases between them. The CDR3 contains 15 residues. Clones were read by immunoSEQ multiplex PCR, and TCRdb kept only the in-frame ones, dropping some. The sample holds more than 95,000 clones, 85% to 95% seen once. Of note for this clone: Its antigen is unknown.

The chain links TRBV2 to TRBJ2-3, with a tentative D call TRBD2 (6 bases). The origin of this receptor is a human donor in good health. Sequencing input: CD4+ T cells sorted from blood. The CDR3 nucleotides read TGTGCCAGCAGTCTTCGACTAGTAGAGACAGATACGCAGTATTTT. Translated, it gives CASSLRLVETDTQYF.